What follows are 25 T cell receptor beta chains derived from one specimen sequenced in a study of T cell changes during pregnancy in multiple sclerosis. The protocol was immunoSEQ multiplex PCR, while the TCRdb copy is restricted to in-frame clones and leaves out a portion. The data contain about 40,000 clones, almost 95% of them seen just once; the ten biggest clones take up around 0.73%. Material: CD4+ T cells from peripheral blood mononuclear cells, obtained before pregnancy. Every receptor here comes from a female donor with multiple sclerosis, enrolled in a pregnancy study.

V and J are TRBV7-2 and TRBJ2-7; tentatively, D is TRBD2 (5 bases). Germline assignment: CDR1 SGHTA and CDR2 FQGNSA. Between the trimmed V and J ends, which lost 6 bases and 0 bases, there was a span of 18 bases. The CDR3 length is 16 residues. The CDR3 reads CASRPPVSAFSYEQYF. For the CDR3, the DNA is TGTGCCAGCAGGCCACCGGTTAGCGCATTCTCCTACGAGCAGTACTTC. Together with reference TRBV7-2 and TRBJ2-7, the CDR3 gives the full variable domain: GAGVSQSPSNKVTEKGKDVELRCDPISGHTALYWYRQSLGQGLEFLIYFQGNSAPDKSGLPSDRFSAERTGGSVSTLTIQRTQQEDSAVYLCASRPPVSAFSYEQYFGPGTRLTVT.

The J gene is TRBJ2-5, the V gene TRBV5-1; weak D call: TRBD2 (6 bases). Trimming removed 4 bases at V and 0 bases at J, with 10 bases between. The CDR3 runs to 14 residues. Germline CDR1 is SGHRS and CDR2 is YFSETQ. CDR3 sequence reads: CASSPRLDQETQYF. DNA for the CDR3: TGCGCCAGCAGCCCGCGACTAGACCAAGAGACCCAGTACTTC.

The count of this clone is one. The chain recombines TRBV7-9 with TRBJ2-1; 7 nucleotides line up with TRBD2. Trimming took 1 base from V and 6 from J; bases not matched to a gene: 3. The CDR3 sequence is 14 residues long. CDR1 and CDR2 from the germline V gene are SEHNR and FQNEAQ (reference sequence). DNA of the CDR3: TGTGCCAGCAGCTTAGGGACTAGTTTCAATGAGCAGTTCTTC. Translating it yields CASSLGTSFNEQFF. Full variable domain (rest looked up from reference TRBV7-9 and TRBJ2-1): DTGVSQNPRHKITKRGQNVTFRCDPISEHNRLYWYRQTLGQGPEFLTYFQNEAQLEKSRLLSDRFSAERPKGSFSTLEIQRTEQGDSAMYLCASSLGTSFNEQFFGPGTRLTVL.

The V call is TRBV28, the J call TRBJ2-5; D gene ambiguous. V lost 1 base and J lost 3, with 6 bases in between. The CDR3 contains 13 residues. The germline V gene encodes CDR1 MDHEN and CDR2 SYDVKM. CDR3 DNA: TGTGCCAGCAGTTTATTTCGGGAAGAGACCCAGTACTTC. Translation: CASSLFREETQYF.

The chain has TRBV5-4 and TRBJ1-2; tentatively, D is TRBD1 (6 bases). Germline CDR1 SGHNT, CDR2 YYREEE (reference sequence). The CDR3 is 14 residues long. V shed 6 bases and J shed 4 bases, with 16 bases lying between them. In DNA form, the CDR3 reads TGTGCCAGCATGCCCGGGGGGGCGGTCTATGGCTACACCTTC. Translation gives CASMPGGAVYGYTF.

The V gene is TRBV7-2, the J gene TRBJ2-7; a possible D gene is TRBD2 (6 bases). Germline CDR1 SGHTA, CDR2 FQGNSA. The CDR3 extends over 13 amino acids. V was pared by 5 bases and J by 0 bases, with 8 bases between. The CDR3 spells CASSAEGSYEQYF. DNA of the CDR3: TGTGCCAGCAGCGCGGAGGGCTCCTACGAGCAGTACTTC.

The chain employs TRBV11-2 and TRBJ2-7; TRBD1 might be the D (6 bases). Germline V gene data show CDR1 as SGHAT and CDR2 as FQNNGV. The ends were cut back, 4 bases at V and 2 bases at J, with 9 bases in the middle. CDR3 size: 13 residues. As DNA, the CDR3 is TGTGCCAGCAGCTCTAGACAGGCCTACGAGCAGTACTTC. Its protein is CASSSRQAYEQYF.

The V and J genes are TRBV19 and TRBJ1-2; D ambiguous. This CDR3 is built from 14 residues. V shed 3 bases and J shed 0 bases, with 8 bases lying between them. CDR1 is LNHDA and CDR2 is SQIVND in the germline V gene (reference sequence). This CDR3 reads CASSISRANYGYTF. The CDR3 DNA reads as TGTGCCAGTAGTATTAGCCGAGCTAACTATGGCTACACCTTC.

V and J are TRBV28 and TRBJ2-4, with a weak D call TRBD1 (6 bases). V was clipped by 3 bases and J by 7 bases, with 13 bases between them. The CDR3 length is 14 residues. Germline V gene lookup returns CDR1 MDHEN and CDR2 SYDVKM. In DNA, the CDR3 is TGTGCCAGCAGTTTGTCAGGGGCGCGGAACATTCAGTACTTC. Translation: CASSLSGARNIQYF.

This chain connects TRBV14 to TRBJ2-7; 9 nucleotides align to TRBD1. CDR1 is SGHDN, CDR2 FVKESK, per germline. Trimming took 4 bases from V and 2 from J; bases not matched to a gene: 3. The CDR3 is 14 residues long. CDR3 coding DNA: TGTGCCAGCAGCCGACAGGGGGGCCCCTACGAGCAGTACTTC. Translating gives CASSRQGGPYEQYF.

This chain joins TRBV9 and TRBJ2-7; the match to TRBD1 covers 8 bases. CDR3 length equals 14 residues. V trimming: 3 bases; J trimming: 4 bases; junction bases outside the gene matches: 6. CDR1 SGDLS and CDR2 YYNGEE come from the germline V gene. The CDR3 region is CASSGDRGGYEQYF. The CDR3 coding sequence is TGTGCCAGCAGCGGTGACAGGGGCGGGTACGAGCAGTACTTC.

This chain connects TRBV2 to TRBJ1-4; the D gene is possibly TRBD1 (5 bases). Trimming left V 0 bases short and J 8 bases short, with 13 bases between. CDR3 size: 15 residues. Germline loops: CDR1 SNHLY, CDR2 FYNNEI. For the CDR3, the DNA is TGTGCCAGCAGTGAAGCGCCCAGGGCAGGCGAAAAACTGTTTTTT. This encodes CASSEAPRAGEKLFF. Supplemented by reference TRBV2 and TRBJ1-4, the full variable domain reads EPEVTQTPSHQVTQMGQEVILRCVPISNHLYFYWYRQILGQKVEFLVSFYNNEISEKSEIFDDQFSVERPDGSNFTLKIRSTKLEDSAMYFCASSEAPRAGEKLFFGSGTQLSVL.

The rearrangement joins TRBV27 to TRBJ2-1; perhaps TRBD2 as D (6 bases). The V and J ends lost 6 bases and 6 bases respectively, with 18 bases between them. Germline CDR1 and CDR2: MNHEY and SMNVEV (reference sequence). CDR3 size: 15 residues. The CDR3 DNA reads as TGTGCCAGCAGACCCCTCGGGGGACCCTCCAATGAGCAGTTCTTC. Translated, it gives CASRPLGGPSNEQFF.

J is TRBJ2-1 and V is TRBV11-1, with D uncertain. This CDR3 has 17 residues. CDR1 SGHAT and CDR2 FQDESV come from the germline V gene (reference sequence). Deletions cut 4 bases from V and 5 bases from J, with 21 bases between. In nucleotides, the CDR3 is TGTGCCAGCAGCTACCTCGCCGGTGGAGCCCCCGACAATGAGCAGTTCTTC. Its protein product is CASSYLAGGAPDNEQFF.

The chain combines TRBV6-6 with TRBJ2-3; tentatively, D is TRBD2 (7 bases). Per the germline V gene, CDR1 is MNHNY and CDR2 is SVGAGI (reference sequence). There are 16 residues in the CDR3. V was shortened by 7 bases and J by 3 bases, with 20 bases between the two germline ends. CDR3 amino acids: CASTPRGGIGTDTQYF. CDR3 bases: TGTGCCAGCACTCCGAGGGGGGGCATAGGAACAGATACGCAGTATTTT.

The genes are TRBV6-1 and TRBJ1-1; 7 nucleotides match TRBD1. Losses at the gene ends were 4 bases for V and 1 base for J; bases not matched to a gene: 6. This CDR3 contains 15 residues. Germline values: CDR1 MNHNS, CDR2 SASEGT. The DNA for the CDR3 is TGTGCCAGCAGTGGGGGCAGGGGGTGGAACACTGAAGCTTTCTTT. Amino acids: CASSGGRGWNTEAFF.

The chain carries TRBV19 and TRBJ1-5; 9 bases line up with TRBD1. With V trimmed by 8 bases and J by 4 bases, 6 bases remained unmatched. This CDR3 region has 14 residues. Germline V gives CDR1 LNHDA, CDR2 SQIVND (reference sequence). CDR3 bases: TGTGCCAGTTCCGGGACAGGGCTTAATCAGCCCCAGCATTTT. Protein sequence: CASSGTGLNQPQHF.

The DNA for the CDR3 is TGTGCCAGCTCACGACAAGAGCGGGACAGGGGGCATTTTGGCTACACCTTC. This gives the protein CASSRQERDRGHFGYTF. The chain recombines TRBV18 with TRBJ1-2; 12 positions agree with TRBD1. The V gene end was trimmed by 4 bases and the J gene end by 7 bases; junction bases not matched to a gene: 13. The germline gives CDR1 KGHSH, CDR2 LQKENI. The CDR3 loop spans 17 amino acids.

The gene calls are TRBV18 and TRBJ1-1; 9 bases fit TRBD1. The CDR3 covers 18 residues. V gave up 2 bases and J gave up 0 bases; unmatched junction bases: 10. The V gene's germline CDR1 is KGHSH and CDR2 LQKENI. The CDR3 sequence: CASSPIVGQGLLNTEAFF. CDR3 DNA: TGTGCCAGCTCACCAATCGTGGGACAGGGCCTCCTGAACACTGAAGCTTTCTTT.

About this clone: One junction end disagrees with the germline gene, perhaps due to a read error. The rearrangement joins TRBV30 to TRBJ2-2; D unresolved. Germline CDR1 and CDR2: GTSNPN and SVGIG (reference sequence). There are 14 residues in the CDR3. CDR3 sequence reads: CVWSVLSMTGELFF. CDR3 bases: TGTGTCTGGAGTGTACTATCGATGACCGGGGAGCTGTTTTTT.

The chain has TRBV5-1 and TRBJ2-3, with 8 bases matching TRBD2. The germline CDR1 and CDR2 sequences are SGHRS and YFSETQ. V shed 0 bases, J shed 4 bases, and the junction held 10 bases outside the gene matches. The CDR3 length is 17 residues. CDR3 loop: CASSLAVIAGTADTQYF. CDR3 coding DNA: TGCGCCAGCAGCTTGGCCGTAATAGCGGGAACGGCAGATACGCAGTATTTT.

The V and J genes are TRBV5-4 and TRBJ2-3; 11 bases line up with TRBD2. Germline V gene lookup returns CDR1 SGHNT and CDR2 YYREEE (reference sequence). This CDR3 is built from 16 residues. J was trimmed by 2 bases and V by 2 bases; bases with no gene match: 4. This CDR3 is CASSFSGRALTDTQYF. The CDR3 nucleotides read TGTGCCAGCAGCTTTAGCGGGAGGGCCCTCACAGATACGCAGTATTTT.

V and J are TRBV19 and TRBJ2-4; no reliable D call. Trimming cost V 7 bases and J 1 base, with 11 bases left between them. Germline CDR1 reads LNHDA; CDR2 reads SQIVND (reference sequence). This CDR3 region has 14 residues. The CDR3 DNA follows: TGTGCCAGTAACTCCAAAATTGCCAAAAACATTCAGTACTTC. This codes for CASNSKIAKNIQYF.

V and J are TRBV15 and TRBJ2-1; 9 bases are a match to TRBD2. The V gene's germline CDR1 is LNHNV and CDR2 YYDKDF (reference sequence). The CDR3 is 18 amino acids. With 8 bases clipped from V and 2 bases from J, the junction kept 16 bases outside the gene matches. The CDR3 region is CATPGLAKLNLPYNEQFF. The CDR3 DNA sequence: TGTGCCACCCCTGGACTAGCGAAACTAAACCTCCCCTACAATGAGCAGTTCTTC.

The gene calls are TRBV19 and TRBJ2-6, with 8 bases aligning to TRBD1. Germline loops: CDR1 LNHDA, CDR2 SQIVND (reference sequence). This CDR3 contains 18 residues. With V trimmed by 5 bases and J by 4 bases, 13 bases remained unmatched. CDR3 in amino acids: CASSLGGQVVLGANVLTF. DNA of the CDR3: TGTGCCAGTAGTCTCGGGGGACAGGTCGTCTTAGGGGCCAACGTCCTGACTTTC.